This T cell receptor (beta chain) derives from a study of CD8 T cells in ankylosing spondylitis. General observations from the study: Reportedly, disease-linked clones are significantly enriched in ankylosing spondylitis patients' matched synovial fluid.

This clonotype was seen only a few times. Antigen specificity is unknown. Via MiXCR, TCRdb re-called the 5' RACE reads, giving one row per CDR3 protein. This repertoire shows about 100,000 distinct CDR3 sequences, nearly 25% found once; its top ten account for roughly an eighth. Specimen: synovial fluid, either unsorted or a sorted T cell fraction (not recorded which). This TCR was recovered from a male donor with ankylosing spondylitis.

CDR3 coding DNA: TGTGCCAGCAGCACTGGGACAGCTAATTCACCCCTCCACTTT. Encoded protein: CASSTGTANSPLHF. The V and J genes are TRBV7-9 and TRBJ1-6; 7 bases match TRBD1. V lost 5 bases, J lost 6 bases, and 4 bases stayed unmatched. The germline V gene has CDR1 SEHNR and CDR2 FQNEAQ (reference sequence). The CDR3 consists of 14 residues.